The 28 T cell receptor beta chains reported below all come from one sample, sequenced in a study of radiotherapy plus CTLA-4 blockade in lung cancer. Only in-frame clones appear in the TCRdb table, and some are missing; sequencing was by immunoSEQ multiplex PCR. The sample includes over 100,000 clones, just under 90% of them seen just once. The sample was peripheral blood, taken from a patient treated with radiotherapy plus ipilimumab. These TCRs come from a human donor with non-small cell lung cancer that progressed on radiotherapy plus ipilimumab.

This clone was seen just once. The chain links TRBV18 to TRBJ2-1; no clear D gene. In germline, CDR1 is KGHSH, CDR2 LQKENI. V shed 4 bases and J shed 3 bases, with 10 bases lying between them. This CDR3 contains 14 residues. The CDR3 loop reads CASSRTNSYNEQFF. The CDR3 nucleotides are TGTGCCAGCTCACGAACGAATAGCTACAATGAGCAGTTCTTC.

The chain links TRBV2 to TRBJ2-3; 12 bases are shared with TRBD2. Germline CDR1 is SNHLY and CDR2 is FYNNEI. The CDR3 runs to 16 residues. The V gene end was trimmed by 6 bases and the J gene end by 0 bases; junction bases not matched to a gene: 4. The CDR3 DNA reads as TGTGCCAGCAGGCCCGGGACTAGCGGGAGCACAGATACGCAGTATTTT. This codes for CASRPGTSGSTDTQYF.

This chain joins TRBV2 and TRBJ1-2; 9 nucleotides agree with TRBD1. This CDR3 spans 13 amino acids. Unmatched junction bases numbered 7, after V lost 6 bases and J lost 8 bases. Germline V gene sequence: CDR1 SNHLY, CDR2 FYNNEI. The CDR3 region has the DNA TGTGCCAGCAGATATGGACAGGGGTTCGGCTACACCTTC. As protein: CASRYGQGFGYTF.

The chain is built from TRBV28 and TRBJ1-2; D might be TRBD1 (5 bases). V was clipped by 6 bases and J by 6 bases, with 17 bases between them. The length of the CDR3 is 14 residues. Germline loops: CDR1 MDHEN, CDR2 SYDVKM. This chain's CDR3 is CASSLVAGGNGYTF. In DNA form, the CDR3 reads TGTGCCAGCAGCCTAGTTGCGGGGGGAAATGGCTACACCTTC.

The J gene is TRBJ2-5, the V gene TRBV21-1; whether TRBD1, the table's D call, matches the DNA was not checked. TRBV21-1 represents a pseudogene. There are 15 residues in the CDR3. This CDR3 is CASSIRRTVLETQYF. The CDR3, as DNA: TGTGCCAGCAGCATAAGAAGGACAGTATTGGAGACCCAGTACTTC.

The V call is TRBV2, the J call TRBJ1-3; D remains ambiguous. V lost 3 bases and J 0 bases, leaving 12 bases between the germline ends. In germline, CDR1 is SNHLY, CDR2 FYNNEI. This CDR3 is 16 amino acids long. The CDR3 DNA is TGTGCCAGCAGTGACCACTTGGGATTCTCTGGAAACACCATATATTTT. Translated: CASSDHLGFSGNTIYF. Variable domain in full (rest from reference TRBV2 and TRBJ1-3): EPEVTQTPSHQVTQMGQEVILRCVPISNHLYFYWYRQILGQKVEFLVSFYNNEISEKSEIFDDQFSVERPDGSNFTLKIRSTKLEDSAMYFCASSDHLGFSGNTIYFGEGSWLTVV.

The V gene is TRBV5-4, the J gene TRBJ2-7; no reliable D call. The CDR3 sequence is 14 residues long. Trimming stripped 0 bases from V and 2 bases from J, with 9 bases between. Looked up from germline, CDR1 is SGHNT and CDR2 is YYREEE (reference sequence). In nucleotides, the CDR3 is TGTGCCAGCAGCTTGGGGGCCAGGCCCTACGAGCAGTACTTC. Translated, it gives CASSLGARPYEQYF.

The chain uses TRBV7-9 and TRBJ1-5; unclear D gene. Germline CDR1 is SEHNR and CDR2 is FQNEAQ (reference sequence). This CDR3 is built from 11 residues. V gave up 1 base and J gave up 5 bases, with 0 bases separating them. The CDR3 DNA follows: TGTGCCAGCAGCTTAGATCAGCCCCAGCATTTT. As protein: CASSLDQPQHF.

The chain couples TRBV5-6 to TRBJ2-7; D is undetermined. The CDR3 spans 11 residues. Trimming took off 4 bases at V and 4 bases at J, with 6 bases between the two ends. CDR1 is SGHDT, CDR2 YYEEEE, per germline. The CDR3: CASSAGYEQYF. The DNA of the CDR3 is TGTGCCAGCAGCGCAGGTTACGAGCAGTACTTC.

The chain recombines TRBV2 with TRBJ1-1; tentatively, D is TRBD1 (6 bases). This CDR3 spans 14 amino acids. The germline gives CDR1 SNHLY, CDR2 FYNNEI. V was pared by 5 bases and J by 5 bases, with 15 bases between. The CDR3 DNA is TGTGCCAGCAGTCCCCCACCAGGGGTAACTGAAGCTTTCTTT. As protein: CASSPPPGVTEAFF. The whole variable domain, remainder taken from reference TRBV2 and TRBJ1-1, is EPEVTQTPSHQVTQMGQEVILRCVPISNHLYFYWYRQILGQKVEFLVSFYNNEISEKSEIFDDQFSVERPDGSNFTLKIRSTKLEDSAMYFCASSPPPGVTEAFFGQGTRLTVV.

The chain links TRBV2 to TRBJ1-6, with D maybe TRBD1 (5 bases). The germline CDR1 and CDR2 sequences are SNHLY and FYNNEI. The V end lost 5 bases, the J end lost 0 bases, and 11 bases lay between the germline ends. The CDR3 contains 16 residues. This CDR3 is CASSKGRSSYNSPLHF. CDR3 bases: TGTGCCAGCAGTAAGGGACGAAGCTCCTATAATTCACCCCTCCACTTT.

The chain couples TRBV6-6 to TRBJ2-3; the D gene could be TRBD1 or TRBD2 (7 bases each). Germline V gives CDR1 MNHNY, CDR2 SVGAGI (reference sequence). The V and J ends lost 8 bases and 6 bases respectively, with 21 bases between them. The CDR3 spans 15 residues. CDR3 sequence (DNA): TGTGCCAGCTCCCCCCCCAGGGGGGGAAGTGATACGCAGTATTTT. Its protein product is CASSPPRGGSDTQYF.

This rearrangement joins TRBV6-1 to TRBJ2-1, with TRBD1 matching 10 bases. V lost 8 bases, J lost 8 bases, and 12 bases stayed unmatched. CDR3 size: 15 residues. In germline, CDR1 is MNHNS, CDR2 SASEGT. Written as DNA, the CDR3 is TGTGCCAGCGCCCCCGGGACAGGGGTTTTTTATGAGCAGTTCTTC. Residues: CASAPGTGVFYEQFF.

This chain connects TRBV7-3 to TRBJ2-1, with 7 bases matching TRBD2. V lost 2 bases, J lost 5 bases, and 12 bases stayed unmatched. The CDR3 covers 17 residues. In germline, CDR1 is SGHTA, CDR2 FQGTGA. The CDR3 nucleotides read TGTGCCAGCAGCTTATTCCCGAGCGGGATTTTTGACAATGAGCAGTTCTTC. It specifies CASSLFPSGIFDNEQFF.

This chain connects TRBV6-1 to TRBJ1-2; D is ambiguous. The CDR3 runs 13 residues. CDR1 MNHNS and CDR2 SASEGT come from the germline V gene. V lost 7 bases and J 6 bases, leaving 15 bases between the germline ends. The CDR3 spells CASNREGFDGYTF. CDR3 DNA: TGTGCCAGCAATAGGGAGGGTTTTGATGGCTACACCTTC.

CDR3 sequence reads: CASSLVTLASGSSGANVLTF. The CDR3 DNA is TGCGCCAGCAGCTTGGTAACTCTGGCCAGCGGGAGCTCTGGGGCCAACGTCCTGACTTTC. J is TRBJ2-6 and V is TRBV5-1; the match to TRBD2 covers 8 bases. V was clipped by 0 bases and J by 0 bases; unmatched bases: 11. Germline lookup yields CDR1 SGHRS and CDR2 YFSETQ. The CDR3 is made up of 20 amino acids. The whole variable domain, filled in from reference TRBV5-1 and TRBJ2-6, reads KAGVTQTPRYLIKTRGQQVTLSCSPISGHRSVSWYQQTPGQGLQFLFEYFSETQRNKGNFPGRFSGRQFSNSRSEMNVSTLELGDSALYLCASSLVTLASGSSGANVLTFGAGSRLTVL.

The rearrangement joins TRBV2 to TRBJ2-7; D perhaps matches TRBD2 (6 bases). CDR3 length: 13 residues. The germline V gene has CDR1 SNHLY and CDR2 FYNNEI. V lost 4 bases, J lost 4 bases, and 11 bases lay in between. The CDR3 sequence is CASSAGGAYEQYF. In DNA form, the CDR3 reads TGTGCCAGCAGTGCCGGAGGGGCATACGAGCAGTACTTC. Using reference TRBV2 and TRBJ2-7 for the parts outside the CDR3, the full variable domain is EPEVTQTPSHQVTQMGQEVILRCVPISNHLYFYWYRQILGQKVEFLVSFYNNEISEKSEIFDDQFSVERPDGSNFTLKIRSTKLEDSAMYFCASSAGGAYEQYFGPGTRLTVT.

The chain joins TRBV2 to TRBJ1-2; D is ambiguous. This CDR3 is 12 amino acids long. Trimming left V 3 bases short and J 4 bases short, with 6 bases between. The V gene's germline CDR1 is SNHLY and CDR2 FYNNEI. The CDR3 sequence: CASSDRGYGYTF. In nucleotides, the CDR3 is TGTGCCAGCAGTGATCGGGGCTATGGCTACACCTTC.

The sample holds one count of this clone. The chain carries TRBV27 and TRBJ1-1, with 8 positions matching TRBD1. V shed 5 bases and J 4 bases; nucleotides not matched to a gene: 6. The CDR3 covers 14 residues. The V gene's germline CDR1 is MNHEY and CDR2 SMNVEV (reference sequence). The CDR3 coding sequence is TGTGCCAGCAGTACAAAGCAGGGGGCCACTGAAGCTTTCTTT. It encodes CASSTKQGATEAFF.

The chain has TRBV7-8 and TRBJ2-1; 10 bases line up with TRBD2. Losses at the gene ends were 4 bases for V and 2 bases for J; bases not matched to a gene: 5. The CDR3 has 16 residues. CDR1 is SGHVS and CDR2 is FQNEAQ in the germline V gene. This chain's CDR3 is CASSSIAGGPYNEQFF. The CDR3 DNA reads TGTGCCAGCAGCTCAATAGCGGGAGGCCCCTACAATGAGCAGTTCTTC.

This clone was picked up one time. The rearrangement joins TRBV5-4 to TRBJ2-1; possibly TRBD2 for D (6 bases). V was cut by 7 bases and J by 0 bases, with 17 bases left in between. The CDR3 covers 16 residues. Germline V gives CDR1 SGHNT, CDR2 YYREEE (reference sequence). CDR3 in DNA: TGTGCCAGCGCTGGGGCGGGGCTGAGCTCCTACAATGAGCAGTTCTTC. This translates into CASAGAGLSSYNEQFF. The full variable domain, completed using reference TRBV5-4 and TRBJ2-1, is ETGVTQSPTHLIKTRGQQVTLRCSSQSGHNTVSWYQQALGQGPQFIFQYYREEENGRGNFPPRFSGLQFPNYSSELNVNALELDDSALYLCASAGAGLSSYNEQFFGPGTRLTVL.

The chain combines TRBV11-3 with TRBJ1-1; no reliable D call. Germline V gene data show CDR1 as SGHNT and CDR2 as YENEEA. This CDR3 has 14 residues. V was shortened by 1 base and J by 8 bases, with 14 bases between the two germline ends. In DNA form, the CDR3 reads TGTGCCAGCAGCTTAGGACTTCTCCCCCCCGAAGCTTTCTTT. It specifies CASSLGLLPPEAFF.

The DNA of the CDR3 is TGCGCCAGCAGTGAGAAGAGGGGGCTTCGGAGGGATACGCAGTATTTT. It encodes CASSEKRGLRRDTQYF. This chain links TRBV10-1 with TRBJ2-3; 7 bases align to TRBD1. With V trimmed by 2 bases and J by 6 bases, 11 bases remained unmatched. The CDR3 extends over 16 amino acids. Germline CDR1 reads WNHNN; CDR2 reads SYGVQD (reference sequence).

The chain carries TRBV5-6 and TRBJ2-2; 10 bases match TRBD2. Unmatched junction bases numbered 7, after V lost 4 bases and J lost 1 base. This CDR3 region has 17 residues. In germline, CDR1 is SGHDT, CDR2 YYEEEE. The CDR3 here is CASSPLAGDQNTGELFF. The CDR3 DNA sequence: TGTGCCAGCAGCCCCCTAGCGGGAGATCAGAACACCGGGGAGCTGTTTTTT.

The rearrangement joins TRBV10-3 to TRBJ1-4; unclear D gene. Trimming took off 0 bases at V and 11 bases at J, with 10 bases between the two ends. CDR3 length: 13 residues. Looked up from germline, CDR1 is ENHRY and CDR2 is SYGVKD. CDR3 protein: CAISESSDYKLFF. In nucleotides, the CDR3 is TGTGCCATCAGTGAGTCGTCCGATTATAAACTGTTTTTT.

This clone was detected only once. The rearrangement uses TRBV6-5 and TRBJ1-5; tentatively, D is TRBD1 (5 bases). The CDR3 is 13 residues long. The V end was cut by 6 bases, the J end by 4 bases, with 10 bases between. Germline V gives CDR1 MNHEY, CDR2 SVGAGI. CDR3 sequence reads: CASSVQGNQPQHF. The CDR3 nucleotides are TGTGCCAGCAGCGTCCAGGGTAATCAGCCCCAGCATTTT.

J is TRBJ1-1 and V is TRBV19; unclear D gene. Germline-derived CDR1 and CDR2 are LNHDA and SQIVND (reference sequence). The ends were cut back, 0 bases at V and 5 bases at J, with 7 bases in the middle. The CDR3 runs to 13 residues. CDR3: CASSIDLWTEAFF. The CDR3 bases are TGTGCCAGTAGTATAGATCTATGGACTGAAGCTTTCTTT.

The chain combines TRBV18 with TRBJ1-1; D gene unclear. Germline V CDR1 and CDR2: KGHSH, LQKENI. Trimming cost V 6 bases and J 12 bases, with 17 bases left between them. This CDR3 region has 12 residues. For the CDR3, the DNA is TGTGCCAGCTCCGCAGGACTGGTCGGAACTTTCTTT. Residues: CASSAGLVGTFF.